This T cell receptor (beta chain) was obtained from a study of T cell responses to AZD1222 COVID-19 vaccine. General study results and limits: Spike as a whole was targeted by vaccine-associated CD4 TCRs, dominant at 160-218 and 743-854.

Assay: immunoSEQ multiplex PCR; the TCRdb copy retains only in-frame clones and omits some. Of 130,000 or so clones listed, about 91% are singletons. CDR3 length: 16 amino acids. Germline V gene sequence: CDR1 SGHVS, CDR2 FNYEAQ. After removal of 3 bases from V and 2 bases from J, the junction contained 3 bases not matched to a gene. To note about this clone: Its matching antigen is unknown.

The source was peripheral blood, collected 28 days after the second AZD1222 dose. The rearrangement links TRBV7-6 to TRBJ2-1; 11 bases agree with TRBD2. This TCR came from an adult who received the AZD1222 COVID-19 vaccine. The CDR3 nucleotides are TGTGCCAGCAGCTTCCTTAGCGGGGGGGCCTACAATGAGCAGTTCTTC. This sequence encodes CASSFLSGGAYNEQFF.